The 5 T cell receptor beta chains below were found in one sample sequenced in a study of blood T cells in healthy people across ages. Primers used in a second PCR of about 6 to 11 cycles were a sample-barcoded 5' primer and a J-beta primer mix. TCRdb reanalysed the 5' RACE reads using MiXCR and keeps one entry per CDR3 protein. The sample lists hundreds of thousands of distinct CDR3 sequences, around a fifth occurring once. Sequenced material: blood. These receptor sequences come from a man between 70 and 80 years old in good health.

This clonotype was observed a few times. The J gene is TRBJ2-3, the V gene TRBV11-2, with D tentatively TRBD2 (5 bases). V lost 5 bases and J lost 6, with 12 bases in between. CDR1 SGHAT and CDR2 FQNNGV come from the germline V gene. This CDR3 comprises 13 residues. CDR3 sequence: CASSNDPGDTQYF. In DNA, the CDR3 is TGTGCCAGCAGCAACGACCCGGGGGATACGCAGTATTTT.

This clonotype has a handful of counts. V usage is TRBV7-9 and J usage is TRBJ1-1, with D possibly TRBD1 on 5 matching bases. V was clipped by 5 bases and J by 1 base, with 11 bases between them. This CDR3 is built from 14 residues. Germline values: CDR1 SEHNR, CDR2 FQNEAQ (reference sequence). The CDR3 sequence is CASSTGHGNTEAFF. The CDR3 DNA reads TGTGCCAGCAGCACCGGACACGGGAACACTGAAGCTTTCTTT.

The CDR3 region has the DNA TGCGCCAGCAGCCGGGCAGGACTGAGCTACGAGCAGTACTTC. Its translation: CASSRAGLSYEQYF. The J gene is TRBJ2-7, the V gene TRBV4-1; a possible D gene is TRBD2 (5 bases). Trimming shortened V by 4 bases and J by 3 bases, and 13 bases separated the two germline ends. The CDR3 sequence is 14 residues long. Germline V CDR1 and CDR2: MGHRA, YSYEKL.

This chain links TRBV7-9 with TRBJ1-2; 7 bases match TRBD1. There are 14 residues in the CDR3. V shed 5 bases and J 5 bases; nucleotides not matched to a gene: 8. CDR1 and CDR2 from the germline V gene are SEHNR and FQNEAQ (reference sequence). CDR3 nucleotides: TGTGCCAGCAGCCCCCGGTCAGGGGGTTATGGCTACACCTTC. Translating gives CASSPRSGGYGYTF.

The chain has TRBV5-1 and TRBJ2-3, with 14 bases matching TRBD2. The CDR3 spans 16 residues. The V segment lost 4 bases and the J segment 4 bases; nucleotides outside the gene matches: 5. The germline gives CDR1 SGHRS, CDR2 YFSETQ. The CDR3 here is CASSTGLAGAPDTQYF. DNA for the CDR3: TGCGCCAGCAGCACGGGACTAGCGGGAGCTCCAGATACGCAGTATTTT.